The 25 T cell receptor beta chains given below trace back to one sample, sequenced in a study of PD-L1 blockade in urothelial cancer (TCRdb year 2017). Library preparation used the immunoSEQ multiplex PCR assay. Imported from immuneACCESS, the table was reduced by TCRdb to in-frame sequences with V and J called. These copies leave out some clones; in studies compared against another copy, an unresolved V gene accounts for under half, and the cause of the remainder is not known. The sample table holds some 22,000 clones, of which roughly 89% were seen once. Roughly 15% of the sample is held by the ten biggest clonotypes. Material: PBMCs, obtained around atezolizumab (anti-PD-L1) treatment. These receptors all come from a woman aged 60 to 75 with urothelial cancer.

The table lists this clone with a count of one. The chain employs TRBV9 and TRBJ2-3; TRBD2 agrees at 13 bases. V trimming: 2 bases; J trimming: 4 bases; junction bases outside the gene matches: 7. The germline V gene encodes CDR1 SGDLS and CDR2 YYNGEE. CDR3 length: 17 amino acids. The CDR3 region is CASSVYTSGGVADTQYF. In DNA, the CDR3 is TGTGCCAGCAGCGTGTATACTAGCGGGGGGGTTGCAGATACGCAGTATTTT.

This sequence joins TRBV2 and TRBJ2-5, with D possibly TRBD1 on 5 matching bases. With 6 bases removed from V and 2 bases from J, the gap between germline ends came to 13 bases. Per germline, CDR1 SNHLY and CDR2 FYNNEI. The CDR3 is made up of 14 amino acids. The CDR3 region is CASSSPGIQETQYF. The CDR3 DNA reads TGTGCCAGCAGCAGTCCAGGGATTCAAGAGACCCAGTACTTC.

The rearrangement joins TRBV10-3 to TRBJ2-7; D possibly corresponds to TRBD2 (5 bases). The CDR3 sequence is 12 residues long. Trimming took off 3 bases at V and 6 bases at J, with 9 bases between the two ends. The germline CDR1 and CDR2 sequences are ENHRY and SYGVKD. CDR3 protein: CAISEAAVEQYF. Here the CDR3 DNA reads TGTGCCATCAGTGAAGCGGCCGTCGAGCAGTACTTC.

The chain joins TRBV29-1 to TRBJ1-2; 9 positions match TRBD1. From germline, CDR1 is SQVTM and CDR2 ANQGSEA. Trimming removed 5 bases from V and 3 bases from J; junction bases left unmatched: 1. The CDR3 extends over 12 amino acids. CDR3: CSVRQGDYGYTF. CDR3 coding DNA: TGCAGCGTTCGACAGGGGGACTATGGCTACACCTTC.

The V call is TRBV7-2, the J call TRBJ1-5; D ambiguous. Germline V gives CDR1 SGHTA, CDR2 FQGNSA. Trimming removed 5 bases from V and 5 bases from J, with 13 bases in between. The CDR3 loop spans 14 amino acids. The CDR3 sequence: CASSERAGYQPQHF. The CDR3 nucleotides read TGTGCCAGCAGCGAGCGGGCAGGTTATCAGCCCCAGCATTTT.

The J gene is TRBJ2-5, the V gene TRBV4-1; 10 nucleotides agree with TRBD1. Germline lookup yields CDR1 MGHRA and CDR2 YSYEKL. This CDR3 comprises 18 residues. V lost 0 bases to trimming and J lost 5 bases; unmatched junction nucleotides: 12. The CDR3 coding sequence is TGCGCCAGCAGCCAAGAGATTTCGGGACAGGGGTTTAGGGAGACCCAGTACTTC. Amino acid sequence: CASSQEISGQGFRETQYF.

The chain carries TRBV6-5 and TRBJ1-1, with D perhaps TRBD1 (5 bases). CDR1 is MNHEY, CDR2 SVGAGI, per germline. Trimming stripped 10 bases from V and 7 bases from J, with 13 bases between. The CDR3 spans 11 residues. The CDR3 region has the DNA TGTGCCACTGGAAGGGGTAGTGAAGCTTTCTTT. This sequence encodes CATGRGSEAFF.

This sequence joins TRBV5-6 and TRBJ2-7; possibly TRBD2 for D (5 bases). The CDR3 totals 14 residues. V lost 4 bases and J lost 2, with 13 bases in between. The V gene's germline CDR1 is SGHDT and CDR2 YYEEEE. CDR3 region: CASSPAAGAYEQYF. The CDR3 DNA sequence: TGTGCCAGCAGCCCCGCGGCGGGTGCCTACGAGCAGTACTTC. Supplemented by reference TRBV5-6 and TRBJ2-7, the full variable domain reads DAGVTQSPTHLIKTRGQQVTLRCSPKSGHDTVSWYQQALGQGPQFIFQYYEEEERQRGNFPDRFSGHQFPNYSSELNVNALLLGDSALYLCASSPAAGAYEQYFGPGTRLTVT.

The V call is TRBV7-3, the J call TRBJ2-3, with D tentatively TRBD1 (6 bases). V dropped 3 bases and J dropped 4 bases, with 17 bases sitting between them. The germline CDR1 and CDR2 sequences are SGHTA and FQGTGA. The CDR3 loop spans 16 amino acids. CDR3 sequence reads: CASSLASTGIPDTQYF. The CDR3, as DNA: TGTGCCAGCAGCTTGGCCAGCACAGGGATCCCAGATACGCAGTATTTT.

This rearrangement joins TRBV6-5 to TRBJ1-2; tentatively, D is TRBD1 (5 bases). This CDR3 is 14 amino acids long. Trimming cost V 3 bases and J 4 bases, with 12 bases left between them. From germline, CDR1 is MNHEY and CDR2 SVGAGI. CDR3 amino acids: CASSYRGGSYGYTF. In DNA form, the CDR3 reads TGTGCCAGCAGTTATCGGGGGGGGAGCTATGGCTACACCTTC.

The chain couples TRBV5-5 to TRBJ1-3, with unresolved D. The V gene lost 1 base and the J gene lost 0 bases, with 5 bases spanning the gap. Per germline, CDR1 SGHKS and CDR2 YYEKEE (reference sequence). This CDR3 spans 14 amino acids. The DNA of the CDR3 is TGTGCCAGCAGCTTGCCAGACTCTGGAAACACCATATATTTT. This gives the protein CASSLPDSGNTIYF.

J is TRBJ2-1 and V is TRBV7-9, with 7 bases identical to TRBD2. J gave up 8 bases and V 2 bases, and 9 bases lay outside the gene matches. The CDR3 consists of 15 residues. The V gene's germline CDR1 is SEHNR and CDR2 FQNEAQ (reference sequence). CDR3: CASSLFGGSADEQFF. The DNA of the CDR3 is TGTGCCAGCAGCTTATTCGGCGGGAGCGCGGATGAGCAGTTCTTC.

This clone was detected only once. The chain recombines TRBV27 with TRBJ2-7; 10 positions agree with TRBD2. V shed 3 bases, J shed 2 bases, and the junction held 7 bases outside the gene matches. The CDR3 spans 16 residues. Germline V gene lookup returns CDR1 MNHEY and CDR2 SMNVEV (reference sequence). The CDR3 reads CASSFSGLAATYEQYF. CDR3 DNA: TGTGCCAGCAGTTTCTCAGGACTAGCGGCCACCTACGAGCAGTACTTC.

The gene calls are TRBV27 and TRBJ1-2; possible D gene TRBD1, 6 bases. The CDR3 sequence is 14 residues long. V gave up 1 base and J gave up 6 bases, with 12 bases separating them. Germline CDR1 is MNHEY and CDR2 is SMNVEV (reference sequence). CDR3 coding DNA: TGTGCCAGCAGTTTATTCCGGACAGACAATGGCTACACCTTC. This encodes CASSLFRTDNGYTF.

V usage is TRBV18 and J usage is TRBJ2-7; 8 bases agree with TRBD1. The V and J ends lost 1 base and 3 bases, in that order; junction bases with no gene match: 5. There are 15 residues in the CDR3. In germline, CDR1 is KGHSH, CDR2 LQKENI. The CDR3 DNA sequence: TGTGCCAGCTCACCACTGGACAGGGAGGTCTACGAGCAGTACTTC. It translates to CASSPLDREVYEQYF.

V usage is TRBV5-6 and J usage is TRBJ1-2, with a possible D match to TRBD1 (6 bases). With 4 bases removed from V and 5 bases from J, the gap between germline ends came to 15 bases. The CDR3 length is 14 residues. Germline CDR1 is SGHDT and CDR2 is YYEEEE. The CDR3 region has the DNA TGTGCCAGCAGCCCCTGGGACAAACATTATGGCTACACCTTC. It translates to CASSPWDKHYGYTF.

Written as DNA, the CDR3 is TGTGCCAGCAGTCCGGACAGTTATAGCAATCAGCCCCAGCATTTT. This encodes CASSPDSYSNQPQHF. The chain links TRBV6-1 to TRBJ1-5; D is possibly TRBD1 (6 bases). CDR3 length equals 15 residues. V shed 5 bases and J shed 0 bases, with 11 bases lying between them. Looked up from germline, CDR1 is MNHNS and CDR2 is SASEGT.

V and J are TRBV27 and TRBJ2-7; D possibly corresponds to TRBD2 (5 bases). This CDR3 region has 15 residues. V was trimmed by 6 bases and J by 2 bases, leaving 17 bases between them. The V gene's germline CDR1 is MNHEY and CDR2 SMNVEV (reference sequence). The CDR3 DNA follows: TGTGCCAGCAGCTACCTCAGTTCACTAGCCTACGAGCAGTACTTC. This translates into CASSYLSSLAYEQYF.

This clone was seen a single time. This chain links TRBV7-2 with TRBJ2-1; 9 nucleotides match TRBD2. This CDR3 is 15 amino acids long. J gave up 6 bases and V 1 base, and 4 bases lay outside the gene matches. From germline, CDR1 is SGHTA and CDR2 FQGNSA. This chain's CDR3 is CASSLDSGRSNEQFF. CDR3 DNA: TGTGCCAGCAGCTTAGATAGCGGGAGATCCAATGAGCAGTTCTTC.

The chain recombines TRBV19 with TRBJ2-1; TRBD1 matches at 12 bases. The CDR3 covers 19 residues. The V gene end was trimmed by 7 bases and the J gene end by 1 base; junction bases not matched to a gene: 14. CDR1 and CDR2 (germline): LNHDA, SQIVND (reference sequence). For the CDR3, the DNA is TGTGCCAGTAACCCAGGCCGGGACAGGGGGCCAGATTCCTACAATGAGCAGTTCTTC. This encodes CASNPGRDRGPDSYNEQFF.

V and J are TRBV5-1 and TRBJ2-2; 10 bases fit TRBD2. V trimming: 4 bases; J trimming: 4 bases; junction bases outside the gene matches: 7. The germline gives CDR1 SGHRS, CDR2 YFSETQ. This CDR3 is 16 amino acids long. CDR3 DNA sequence: TGCGCCAGCAGCCAATTAGCGGGAGGCCCCACCGGGGAGCTGTTTTTT. This sequence encodes CASSQLAGGPTGELFF.

V and J are TRBV4-1 and TRBJ1-4; tentatively, D is TRBD1 (6 bases). The V gene lost 2 bases and the J gene lost 6 bases, with 13 bases spanning the gap. CDR3 length equals 15 residues. The germline gives CDR1 MGHRA, CDR2 YSYEKL. The DNA for the CDR3 is TGCGCCAGCAGCCAACACCCCCAGGGGCATGAAAAACTGTTTTTT. This encodes CASSQHPQGHEKLFF.

This clone was observed a single time. V usage is TRBV27 and J usage is TRBJ2-7, with 12 bases aligning to TRBD2. After removal of 3 bases from V and 2 bases from J, the junction contained 8 bases not matched to a gene. This CDR3 is built from 17 residues. The germline gives CDR1 MNHEY, CDR2 SMNVEV (reference sequence). CDR3 in DNA: TGTGCCAGCAGTTTCCGGACTAGCGGGATGCTAACCTACGAGCAGTACTTC. Protein: CASSFRTSGMLTYEQYF.

The chain uses TRBV5-6 and TRBJ1-1; 7 positions agree with TRBD1. CDR1 and CDR2 from the germline V gene are SGHDT and YYEEEE. The CDR3 is made up of 17 amino acids. The V and J ends lost 4 bases and 2 bases, in that order; junction bases with no gene match: 14. CDR3 nucleotide sequence: TGTGCCAGCAGCGAACTCGGGACAGCAACACCAAACACTGAAGCTTTCTTT. Translation: CASSELGTATPNTEAFF.

The chain joins TRBV2 to TRBJ2-1; 11 bases fit TRBD2. This CDR3 contains 15 residues. V dropped 3 bases and J dropped 12; count of bases not matched to a gene: 10. CDR1 is SNHLY and CDR2 is FYNNEI in the germline V gene. The CDR3 is CASSDPGLAVGLQFF. The CDR3 bases are TGTGCCAGCAGTGATCCGGGACTAGCGGTTGGGTTGCAGTTCTTC. Full variable domain (rest looked up from reference TRBV2 and TRBJ2-1): EPEVTQTPSHQVTQMGQEVILRCVPISNHLYFYWYRQILGQKVEFLVSFYNNEISEKSEIFDDQFSVERPDGSNFTLKIRSTKLEDSAMYFCASSDPGLAVGLQFFGPGTRLTVL.